This TCR beta chain emerged from a study of T cell changes during pregnancy in multiple sclerosis (dated 2019 in TCRdb). Broadly, across the study: In women with multiple sclerosis, the researchers looked at how the T cell repertoire shifted as pregnancy progressed.

With respect to this clone: There is no known antigen for this receptor. No base quality values were provided; no much bigger clone lies one nucleotide off.

The V end loses 5 bases and the J end loses 0 bases, and a stretch of 19 bases separates them. Measured from the cysteine to the phenylalanine, the CDR3 is 17 residues long. The entry retains the CDR3 DNA only, 51 bases that are in frame from base 1. CDR1 MDHEN and CDR2 SYDVKM are derived from the germline V gene. The library was prepared using the immunoSEQ multiplex PCR assay. The table was pulled from immuneACCESS by TCRdb, which kept in-frame rearrangements only. Such tables lose some clones; where checked, under half of the loss comes from unresolved V genes, and the rest has no known cause. The sample table records just over 60,000 clones; about 92% of these occur just once. The ten largest account for less than 3% of the sample.

Recombination joined TRBV28 with TRBJ1-2; TRBD1 is possibly the D segment (5 matching bases). The material sequenced was peripheral blood, taken in the second trimester of pregnancy. This sequence originates from a female donor in good health, enrolled as a control in a pregnancy study. The bases are TGTGCCAGCAGTGTTCTTATAGGGGCCCTTTCTAACTATGGCTACACCTTC. Its amino acids are CASSVLIGALSNYGYTF.